A selection of T cell receptor beta chains follows, all from one sample in a study of cytotoxic CD8 clonotypes in ibrutinib-treated CLL. TCRdb's table, derived via immunoSEQ multiplex PCR, lists solely in-frame clones and lacks some. This sample has around 70,000 clones, with around nine tenths found just once. This specimen was PBMCs, taken after 12 months of ibrutinib treatment. Receptors were obtained from a human donor with chronic lymphocytic leukemia. Both conserved end residues are part of each CDR3. D genes are given only for firm matches. Rows give clone size only sometimes, using once, few, many, or a class for an expanded clone.

CDR3 length,D gene,J gene,clone size,V gene,CDR3 protein,CDR3 DNA
13,-,TRBJ1-2,-,TRBV28,CASSPGGPYGYTF,TGTGCCAGCAGTCCGGGAGGGCCCTATGGCTACACCTTC
13,TRBD2,TRBJ2-7,-,TRBV5-4,CASSRSGRWGQYF,TGTGCCAGCTCGCGAAGCGGGAGGTGGGGGCAGTACTTC
13,TRBD1,TRBJ1-2,-,TRBV2,CASGGQGVYGYTF,TGTGCCAGCGGGGGACAGGGAGTATATGGCTACACCTTC
14,TRBD2,TRBJ2-5,-,TRBV30,CAWSPMGGRETQYF,TGTGCCTGGAGTCCCATGGGAGGGCGAGAGACCCAGTACTTC
15,-,TRBJ1-1,-,TRBV7-2,CASSLSIRANTEAFF,TGTGCCAGCAGCCTCAGTATCAGGGCCAACACTGAAGCTTTCTTT
13,-,TRBJ2-1,-,TRBV10-2,CASSLGGHHEQFF,TGCGCCAGCAGCTTGGGAGGCCACCATGAGCAGTTCTTC
15,-,TRBJ1-4,-,TRBV28,CASSLETATNEKLFF,TGTGCCAGCAGTTTGGAAACCGCAACTAATGAAAAACTGTTTTTT
16,-,TRBJ1-1,-,TRBV27,CASSSRNRAVNTEAFF,TGTGCCAGCAGTTCAAGGAACAGGGCTGTGAACACTGAAGCTTTCTTT
14,-,TRBJ1-2,-,TRBV19,CASRYAGSNYGYTF,TGTGCCAGTCGGTATGCGGGATCTAACTATGGCTACACCTTC
13,-,TRBJ2-5,-,TRBV19,CASSIQDRETQYF,TGTGCCAGTAGTATTCAGGACCGAGAGACCCAGTACTTC
18,TRBD2,TRBJ2-1,-,TRBV5-1,CASSLVVSGRTSYNEQFF,TGCGCCAGCAGCTTGGTCGTTAGCGGGAGAACCTCCTACAATGAGCAGTTCTTC
14,-,TRBJ2-7,-,TRBV15,CATSSHRDSYEQYF,TGTGCCACCAGCAGTCACAGGGACTCCTACGAGCAGTACTTC
13,-,TRBJ2-7,-,TRBV25-1,CASRGTVTYEQYF,TGTGCCAGCCGCGGGACAGTCACCTACGAGCAGTACTTC
15,TRBD1,TRBJ2-1,-,TRBV2,CASVREGQGFDEQFF,TGTGCCAGCGTGCGCGAGGGACAGGGTTTCGATGAGCAGTTCTTC
14,-,TRBJ1-1,-,TRBV11-3,CASSSGGQNTEAFF,TGTGCCAGCAGCTCGGGAGGCCAGAACACTGAAGCTTTCTTT
11,-,TRBJ1-5,-,TRBV6-1,CAGGLWQPQHF,TGTGCCGGGGGGCTGTGGCAGCCCCAGCATTTT
14,TRBD1,TRBJ1-5,-,TRBV27,CASSSDRGNQPQHF,TGTGCCAGCAGTTCAGACAGGGGCAATCAGCCCCAGCATTTT
12,-,TRBJ1-2,-,TRBV19,CASNRGAGGYTF,TGTGCCAGTAATCGGGGCGCGGGTGGCTACACCTTC
16,TRBD2,TRBJ2-5,-,TRBV29-1,CSVEGGGREGPETQYF,TGCAGCGTTGAAGGGGGTGGGCGGGAGGGCCCGGAGACCCAGTACTTC
14,-,TRBJ2-3,-,TRBV5-8,CASSLTGYTDTQYF,TGTGCCAGCAGCTTGACAGGTTACACAGATACGCAGTATTTT
14,-,TRBJ2-3,-,TRBV6-1,CASRTGLSTDTQYF,TGTGCCAGCAGAACAGGGCTGAGCACAGATACGCAGTATTTT
12,-,TRBJ2-7,-,TRBV5-1,CASSLGGSEQYF,TGCGCCAGCAGCTTGGGAGGGTCCGAGCAGTACTTC
15,-,TRBJ1-5,-,TRBV6-6,CASSWEGYSNQPQHF,TGTGCCAGCAGTTGGGAGGGTTATAGCAATCAGCCCCAGCATTTT
16,-,TRBJ2-7,few,TRBV6-5,CASSSVGEPGAGEQYF,TGTGCCAGCAGTTCAGTGGGGGAGCCGGGTGCGGGGGAGCAGTACTTC
15,TRBD1,TRBJ1-3,-,TRBV19,CASRTTGGSGNTIYF,TGTGCCAGTAGAACCACAGGGGGCTCTGGAAACACCATATATTTT
13,-,TRBJ1-2,-,TRBV7-9,CASTDQGSRGYTF,TGTGCCAGCACCGATCAGGGGTCGCGGGGCTACACCTTC
17,-,TRBJ2-6,-,TRBV7-2,CASRQGRPYSGANVLTF,TGTGCCAGCAGACAGGGTCGACCCTACTCTGGGGCCAACGTCCTGACTTTC
14,-,TRBJ2-7,-,TRBV7-3,CASSLGDLSYEQYF,TGTGCCAGCAGCTTAGGGGACCTGTCCTACGAGCAGTACTTC
18,TRBD1,TRBJ2-6,-,TRBV27,CASSTRTGTKSGANVLTF,TGTGCCAGCAGTACTAGGACAGGGACGAAGTCTGGGGCCAACGTCCTGACTTTC
16,-,TRBJ1-2,-,TRBV6-5,CASSYLRGFGNYGYTF,TGTGCCAGCAGTTACCTTCGGGGGTTCGGTAACTATGGCTACACCTTC
15,TRBD2,TRBJ2-1,-,TRBV7-9,CASSYSGRYYNEQFF,TGTGCCAGCAGCTATAGCGGGAGGTATTACAATGAGCAGTTCTTC
15,TRBD1,TRBJ2-2,-,TRBV29-1,CSVVSRGRFVGELFF,TGCAGCGTTGTTTCCAGGGGGCGGTTTGTAGGGGAGCTGTTTTTT
16,TRBD2,TRBJ2-3,-,TRBV6-1,CASSEALAGVGDTQYF,TGTGCCAGCAGTGAAGCCTTAGCGGGAGTGGGGGATACGCAGTATTTT
13,-,TRBJ1-2,-,TRBV28,CASSLVPQGGYTF,TGTGCCAGCAGTTTGGTGCCGCAGGGAGGCTACACCTTC
13,-,TRBJ2-7,-,TRBV6-5,CASSRTVSYEQYF,TGTGCCAGCAGTCGGACGGTTTCCTACGAGCAGTACTTC
14,-,TRBJ1-3,-,TRBV4-2,CASSHDNRGNTIYF,TGTGCCAGCAGCCACGACAACAGGGGAAACACCATATATTTT
15,-,TRBJ2-4,-,TRBV9,CASSSLGDLGNIQYF,TGTGCCAGCAGCTCACTGGGGGACTTAGGGAACATTCAGTACTTC
15,-,TRBJ1-1,-,TRBV5-6,CASSLAREFFTEAFF,TGTGCCAGCAGCTTGGCCAGGGAATTTTTCACTGAAGCTTTCTTT
16,TRBD2,TRBJ2-5,-,TRBV19,CASSNPRLAAQETQYF,TGTGCCAGTAGTAACCCCCGGCTAGCGGCGCAAGAGACCCAGTACTTC
8,-,TRBJ2-1,-,TRBV21-1,CASSSPFF,TGTGCCAGCAGCAGTCCGTTCTTC
13,-,TRBJ2-1,-,TRBV7-9,CASRNRDNNEQFF,TGTGCCAGCAGGAACCGGGACAACAATGAGCAGTTCTTC
15,TRBD2,TRBJ2-2,-,TRBV19,CASTTRLAGTGELFF,TGTGCCAGTACCACCCGACTAGCGGGAACCGGGGAGCTGTTTTTT
15,-,TRBJ2-5,-,TRBV7-2,CASSLEGVGGETQYF,TGTGCCAGCAGCTTAGAGGGGGTAGGCGGAGAGACCCAGTACTTC